This is a list of T cell receptor beta chains from one sample in a study of cytomegalovirus exposure and HLA in healthy donors. Repertoires were generated with immunoSEQ multiplex PCR, while TCRdb's copy carries only in-frame clones and drops some. This repertoire comprises about 70,000 clones; its ten largest clones make up roughly 2.3%. Sequencing was done on a sample of PBMCs. These receptor sequences come from a female donor in good health and CMV-seropositive. Each CDR3 is given with its conserved first and last residue. The D gene is left open where the match is weak.

j_gene: TRBJ1-1; v_gene: TRBV29-1; d_gene: -; CDR3nt: TGCAGCGTTGCGTCCCTTCAGGGTGCCACTGAAGCTTTCTTT; CDR3aa: CSVASLQGATEAFF
j_gene: TRBJ1-1; v_gene: TRBV28; d_gene: -; CDR3nt: TGTGCCAGCACCCCGACAGAACTCACTGAAGCTTTCTTT; CDR3aa: CASTPTELTEAFF
j_gene: TRBJ1-4; v_gene: TRBV4-1; d_gene: -; CDR3nt: TGCGCCAGCAGCCAAGAAGGGGGGGCTGCTAATGAAAAACTGTTTTTT; CDR3aa: CASSQEGGAANEKLFF
j_gene: TRBJ2-5; v_gene: TRBV7-2; d_gene: TRBD2; CDR3nt: TGTGCCAGCAGCTCTGGACTAGCGGGAAAGGTGGCCCAGTACTTC; CDR3aa: CASSSGLAGKVAQYF
j_gene: TRBJ2-7; v_gene: TRBV7-3; d_gene: -; CDR3nt: TGTGCCAGCAGCCAACAGGGCGAACTGACTGGCGAGCAGTACTTC; CDR3aa: CASSQQGELTGEQYF
j_gene: TRBJ2-1; v_gene: TRBV29-1; d_gene: TRBD2; CDR3nt: TGCAGCGTTGTAAGGACTAGCTCCTATAGGCCCTACAATGAGCAGTTCTTC; CDR3aa: CSVVRTSSYRPYNEQFF
j_gene: TRBJ1-6; v_gene: TRBV6-5; d_gene: TRBD1; CDR3nt: TGTGCCAGCAGTCCACGGGACAGGGCATCACCCCTCCACTTT; CDR3aa: CASSPRDRASPLHF
j_gene: TRBJ1-4; v_gene: TRBV18; d_gene: TRBD1; CDR3nt: TGTGCCAGCTCACCAGGACAGGGTGCTGAAAAACTGTTTTTT; CDR3aa: CASSPGQGAEKLFF
j_gene: TRBJ2-7; v_gene: TRBV5-1; d_gene: -; CDR3nt: TGCGCCAGCAGCCAACAATCAGGCGACGGGGAGTACTTC; CDR3aa: CASSQQSGDGEYF
j_gene: TRBJ1-1; v_gene: TRBV2; d_gene: -; CDR3nt: TGTGCCAGCAAGCCACCTTCAAACGAGAACACTGAAGCTTTCTTT; CDR3aa: CASKPPSNENTEAFF
j_gene: TRBJ1-4; v_gene: TRBV15; d_gene: -; CDR3nt: TGTGCCACCAGCAGAGAATCAGGGTTTCTTGAAAAACTGTTTTTT; CDR3aa: CATSRESGFLEKLFF
j_gene: TRBJ1-1; v_gene: TRBV4-1; d_gene: -; CDR3nt: TGCGCCAGCAGTCACCGGGAGAACACTGAAGCTTTCTTT; CDR3aa: CASSHRENTEAFF
j_gene: TRBJ2-6; v_gene: TRBV7-9; d_gene: TRBD1; CDR3nt: TGTGCCAGCAGCACACGGACAGGGCAGGGCTCTGGGGCCAACGTCCTGACTTTC; CDR3aa: CASSTRTGQGSGANVLTF
j_gene: TRBJ1-1; v_gene: TRBV28; d_gene: -; CDR3nt: TGTGCCAGCAGCATCCTCCGGGGGGCAGACACTGAAGCTTTCTTT; CDR3aa: CASSILRGADTEAFF
j_gene: TRBJ2-3; v_gene: TRBV9; d_gene: -; CDR3nt: TGTGCCAGCAGCGTAGCTACGTCGGTCCGGGGAGATACGCAGTATTTT; CDR3aa: CASSVATSVRGDTQYF
j_gene: TRBJ1-4; v_gene: TRBV11-2; d_gene: -; CDR3nt: TGTGCCAGCAGCTTAAGTGACGGGGGATGGGGGACCTATGAAAAACTGTTTTTT; CDR3aa: CASSLSDGGWGTYEKLFF
j_gene: TRBJ2-2; v_gene: TRBV28; d_gene: -; CDR3nt: TGTGCCAGCACCCGGGCGGGCACCGGGGAGCTGTTTTTT; CDR3aa: CASTRAGTGELFF
j_gene: TRBJ1-4; v_gene: TRBV7-9; d_gene: TRBD1; CDR3nt: TGTGCCAGCAGCTTAGGGACAGGGGGTGAAAAACTGTTTTTT; CDR3aa: CASSLGTGGEKLFF
j_gene: TRBJ2-7; v_gene: TRBV13; d_gene: -; CDR3nt: TGTGCCAGCAGCCTAAGGACAGCCTACGAGCAGTACTTC; CDR3aa: CASSLRTAYEQYF
j_gene: TRBJ1-1; v_gene: TRBV11-2; d_gene: -; CDR3nt: TGTGCCAGCAGCTCCAGTCTGAACACTGAAGCTTTCTTT; CDR3aa: CASSSSLNTEAFF
j_gene: TRBJ2-5; v_gene: TRBV19; d_gene: TRBD1; CDR3nt: TGTGCCAGTAGCCGACAGGGCATCCAAGAGACCCAGTACTTC; CDR3aa: CASSRQGIQETQYF
j_gene: TRBJ2-5; v_gene: TRBV10-3; d_gene: -; CDR3nt: TGTGCCATCAGTGAGTCCGGGGGGCGGGAGACCCAGTACTTC; CDR3aa: CAISESGGRETQYF
j_gene: TRBJ2-3; v_gene: TRBV7-9; d_gene: -; CDR3nt: TGTGCCAGCAGCTTAATAGGGGCCAGCACAGATACGCAGTATTTT; CDR3aa: CASSLIGASTDTQYF
j_gene: TRBJ1-2; v_gene: TRBV18; d_gene: -; CDR3nt: TGTGCCAGCTCACCGGAGACACACCCGGGGGGTGGCTACACCTTC; CDR3aa: CASSPETHPGGGYTF
j_gene: TRBJ2-3; v_gene: TRBV4-1; d_gene: -; CDR3nt: TGCGCCAGCAGCCAAGGGAGAGCTCTCCTCCTCACAGATACGCAGTATTTT; CDR3aa: CASSQGRALLLTDTQYF
j_gene: TRBJ2-3; v_gene: TRBV7-9; d_gene: TRBD1; CDR3nt: TGTGCCAGCAGCCCCAGGGGGCTAGCGACCACAGATACGCAGTATTTT; CDR3aa: CASSPRGLATTDTQYF
j_gene: TRBJ1-1; v_gene: TRBV20-1; d_gene: TRBD1; CDR3nt: TGCACCACTTTACAGGGGGCGGCTTTCTTT; CDR3aa: CTTLQGAAFF
j_gene: TRBJ2-7; v_gene: TRBV28; d_gene: TRBD1; CDR3nt: TGTGCCAGCAAGGCCGAGTGGATCCGGGACAGGGGGCGGTACGAGCAGTACTTC; CDR3aa: CASKAEWIRDRGRYEQYF
j_gene: TRBJ2-5; v_gene: TRBV29-1; d_gene: -; CDR3nt: TGCAGCGTTGCTGCCGGTCAAGAGACCCAGTACTTC; CDR3aa: CSVAAGQETQYF
j_gene: TRBJ1-2; v_gene: TRBV7-3; d_gene: TRBD1; CDR3nt: TGTGCCAGCAGCCTAACGACAGGGGGCGCGGGTGGCTACACCTTC; CDR3aa: CASSLTTGGAGGYTF
j_gene: TRBJ2-1; v_gene: TRBV20-1; d_gene: -; CDR3nt: TGCAGTGCCCCTGCCTACAATGAGCAGTTCTTC; CDR3aa: CSAPAYNEQFF
j_gene: TRBJ2-2; v_gene: TRBV18; d_gene: -; CDR3nt: TGTGCCAGCTCACTTTACGGGGAGAACACCGGGGAGCTGTTTTTT; CDR3aa: CASSLYGENTGELFF
j_gene: TRBJ2-5; v_gene: TRBV4-1; d_gene: TRBD2; CDR3nt: TGCGCCAGCAGCCAAGAACTAGCGGGGGCCCAAGAGACCCAGTACTTC; CDR3aa: CASSQELAGAQETQYF
j_gene: TRBJ1-5; v_gene: TRBV6-6; d_gene: TRBD1; CDR3nt: TGTGCCAGCAGTTACGGGACAGGCAATCAGCCCCAGCATTTT; CDR3aa: CASSYGTGNQPQHF
j_gene: TRBJ2-7; v_gene: TRBV28; d_gene: -; CDR3nt: TGTGCCAGCAGTCTATACCGGGACTTATCCTACGAGCAGTACTTC; CDR3aa: CASSLYRDLSYEQYF
j_gene: TRBJ2-2; v_gene: TRBV4-3; d_gene: TRBD2; CDR3nt: TGCGCCAGCAGCCATGAGGGACTAGCGGGAGTCGCGAACACCGGGGAGCTGTTTTTT; CDR3aa: CASSHEGLAGVANTGELFF
j_gene: TRBJ1-1; v_gene: TRBV5-5; d_gene: -; CDR3nt: TGTGCCAGCAGCCCCCTAGGAGCTGAAGCTTTCTTT; CDR3aa: CASSPLGAEAFF
j_gene: TRBJ1-1; v_gene: TRBV5-6; d_gene: TRBD1; CDR3nt: TGTGCCAGCAGCTTTAGGACAGGGGGCAACACTGAAGCTTTCTTT; CDR3aa: CASSFRTGGNTEAFF
j_gene: TRBJ1-2; v_gene: TRBV28; d_gene: -; CDR3nt: TGTGCCAGCAGTTCGTGGGGCCTTAATGGCTACACCTTC; CDR3aa: CASSSWGLNGYTF
j_gene: TRBJ1-2; v_gene: TRBV28; d_gene: -; CDR3nt: TGTGCCAGCAGTTTGAGAGGGTCGAGTGACTATGGCTACACCTTC; CDR3aa: CASSLRGSSDYGYTF
j_gene: TRBJ2-7; v_gene: TRBV5-4; d_gene: -; CDR3nt: TGTGCCAGCAGCTTTGACGGAGAACACTACGAGCAGTACTTC; CDR3aa: CASSFDGEHYEQYF